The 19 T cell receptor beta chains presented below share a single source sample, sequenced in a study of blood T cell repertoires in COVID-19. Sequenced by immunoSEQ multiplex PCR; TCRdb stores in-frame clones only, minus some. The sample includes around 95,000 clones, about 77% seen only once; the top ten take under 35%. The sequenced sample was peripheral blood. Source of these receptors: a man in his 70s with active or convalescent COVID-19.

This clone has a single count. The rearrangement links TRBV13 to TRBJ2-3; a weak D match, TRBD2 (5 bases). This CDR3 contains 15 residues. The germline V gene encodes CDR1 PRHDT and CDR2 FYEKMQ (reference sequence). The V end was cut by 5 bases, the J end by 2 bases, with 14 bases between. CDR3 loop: CASSVSGIDTDTQYF. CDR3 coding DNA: TGTGCCAGCAGCGTCTCCGGGATCGACACAGATACGCAGTATTTT.

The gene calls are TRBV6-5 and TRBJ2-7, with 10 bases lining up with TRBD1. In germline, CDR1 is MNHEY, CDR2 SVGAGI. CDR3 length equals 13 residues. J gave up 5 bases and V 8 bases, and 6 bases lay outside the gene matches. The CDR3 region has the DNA TGTGCCAGCCGTAGACAGGGGGCCCACGAGCAGTACTTC. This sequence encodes CASRRQGAHEQYF.

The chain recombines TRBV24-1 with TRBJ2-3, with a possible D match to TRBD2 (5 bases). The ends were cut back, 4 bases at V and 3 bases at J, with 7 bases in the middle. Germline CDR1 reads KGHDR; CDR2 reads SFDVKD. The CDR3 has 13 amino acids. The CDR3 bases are TGTGCCACCAGTGACGGAGGTACAGATACGCAGTATTTT. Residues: CATSDGGTDTQYF.

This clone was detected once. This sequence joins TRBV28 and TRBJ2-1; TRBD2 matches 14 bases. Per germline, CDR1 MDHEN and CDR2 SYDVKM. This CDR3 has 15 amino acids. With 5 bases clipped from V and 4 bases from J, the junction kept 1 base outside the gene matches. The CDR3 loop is CASSGTSGGYNEQFF. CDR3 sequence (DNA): TGTGCCAGCAGTGGGACTAGCGGGGGATACAATGAGCAGTTCTTC.

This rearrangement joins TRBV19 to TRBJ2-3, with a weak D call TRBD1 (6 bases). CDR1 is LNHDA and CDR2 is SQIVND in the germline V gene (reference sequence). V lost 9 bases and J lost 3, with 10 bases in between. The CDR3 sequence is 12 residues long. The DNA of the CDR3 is TGTGCCAGCGGACAGCCGACAGATACGCAGTATTTT. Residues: CASGQPTDTQYF.

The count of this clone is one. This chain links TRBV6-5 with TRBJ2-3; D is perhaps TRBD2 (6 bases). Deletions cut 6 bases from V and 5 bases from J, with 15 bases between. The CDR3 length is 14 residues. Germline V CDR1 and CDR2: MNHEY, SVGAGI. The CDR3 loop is CASRGRRDGDTQYF. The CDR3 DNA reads TGTGCCAGCAGAGGCCGGAGGGATGGAGATACGCAGTATTTT.

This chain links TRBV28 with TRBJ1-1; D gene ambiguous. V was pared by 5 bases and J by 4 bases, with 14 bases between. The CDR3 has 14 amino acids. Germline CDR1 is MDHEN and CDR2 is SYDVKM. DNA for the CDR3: TGTGCCAGCAGTCCCCCGGGTCACATCACTGAAGCTTTCTTT. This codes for CASSPPGHITEAFF.

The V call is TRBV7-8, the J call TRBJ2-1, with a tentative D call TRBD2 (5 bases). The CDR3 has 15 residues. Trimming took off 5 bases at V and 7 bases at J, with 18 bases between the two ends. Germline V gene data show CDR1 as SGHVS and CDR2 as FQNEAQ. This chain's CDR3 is CASSPLVIVGNEQFF. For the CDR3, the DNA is TGTGCCAGCAGCCCACTAGTGATAGTTGGTAATGAGCAGTTCTTC. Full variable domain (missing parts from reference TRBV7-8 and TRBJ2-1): GAGVSQSPRYKVAKRGQDVALRCDPISGHVSLFWYQQALGQGPEFLTYFQNEAQLDKSGLPSDRFFAERPEGSVSTLKIQRTQQEDSAVYLCASSPLVIVGNEQFFGPGTRLTVL.

CDR3 sequence: CASSLAATGTEQFF. The CDR3 region has the DNA TGCGCCAGCAGCTTAGCGGCCACAGGGACCGAGCAGTTCTTC. V and J are TRBV5-1 and TRBJ2-1, with a tentative D call TRBD1 (6 bases). V lost 2 bases and J lost 10, with 16 bases in between. This CDR3 contains 14 residues. Germline V CDR1 and CDR2: SGHRS, YFSETQ.

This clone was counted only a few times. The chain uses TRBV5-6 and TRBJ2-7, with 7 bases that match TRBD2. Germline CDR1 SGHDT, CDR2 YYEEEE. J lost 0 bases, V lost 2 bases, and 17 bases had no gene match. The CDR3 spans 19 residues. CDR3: CASSFMWALGGASSYEQYF. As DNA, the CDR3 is TGTGCCAGCAGCTTTATGTGGGCCCTGGGAGGGGCTAGCTCCTACGAGCAGTACTTC.

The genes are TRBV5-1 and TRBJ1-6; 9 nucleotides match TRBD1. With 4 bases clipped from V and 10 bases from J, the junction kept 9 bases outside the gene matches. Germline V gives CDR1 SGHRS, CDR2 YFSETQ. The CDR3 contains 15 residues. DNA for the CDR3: TGCGCCAGCAGCAAGGGACAGGGTAATAGATCACCCCTCCACTTT. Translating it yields CASSKGQGNRSPLHF.

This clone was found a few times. CDR3 amino acids: CASSPFGQGQSGGKLYEQYF. As DNA, the CDR3 is TGCGCCAGCAGCCCTTTTGGACAGGGTCAGTCTGGGGGAAAGCTCTACGAGCAGTACTTC. The J gene is TRBJ2-7, the V gene TRBV5-1; TRBD1 agrees at 8 bases. Germline V gene lookup returns CDR1 SGHRS and CDR2 YFSETQ. This CDR3 region has 20 residues. After removal of 4 bases from V and 3 bases from J, the junction contained 24 bases not matched to a gene. The full variable domain, completed using reference TRBV5-1 and TRBJ2-7, is KAGVTQTPRYLIKTRGQQVTLSCSPISGHRSVSWYQQTPGQGLQFLFEYFSETQRNKGNFPGRFSGRQFSNSRSEMNVSTLELGDSALYLCASSPFGQGQSGGKLYEQYFGPGTRLTVT.

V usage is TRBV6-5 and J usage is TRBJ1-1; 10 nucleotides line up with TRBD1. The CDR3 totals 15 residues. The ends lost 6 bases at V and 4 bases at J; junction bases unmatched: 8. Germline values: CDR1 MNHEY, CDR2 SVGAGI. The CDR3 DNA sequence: TGTGCCAGCAGCTCCGGGACAGGGGTTATCACTGAAGCTTTCTTT. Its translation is CASSSGTGVITEAFF.

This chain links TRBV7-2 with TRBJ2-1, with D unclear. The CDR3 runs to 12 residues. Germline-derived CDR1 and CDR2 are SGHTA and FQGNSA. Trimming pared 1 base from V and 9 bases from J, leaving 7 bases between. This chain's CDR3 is CASSLDVGEQFF. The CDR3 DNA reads TGTGCCAGCAGCTTAGACGTCGGTGAGCAGTTCTTC.

DNA of the CDR3: TGTGCCAGCAGTCCAGAAAGCTCCTATAATTCACCCCTCCACTTT. This sequence encodes CASSPESSYNSPLHF. V gene TRBV27 combines with J gene TRBJ1-6; D unclear. The CDR3 consists of 15 residues. From germline, CDR1 is MNHEY and CDR2 SMNVEV (reference sequence). The V and J ends lost 5 bases and 0 bases respectively, with 8 bases between them.

CDR3 DNA: TGTGCCAGCAGTTACGGTAGTGCTGGAAACACCATATATTTT. Translated, it gives CASSYGSAGNTIYF. V usage is TRBV6-6 and J usage is TRBJ1-3; D gene ambiguous. Germline V gives CDR1 MNHNY, CDR2 SVGAGI (reference sequence). The CDR3 runs to 14 residues. Trimming stripped 2 bases from V and 2 bases from J, with 7 bases between.

The CDR3 sequence: CASSSTGGGYTF. The CDR3 region has the DNA TGTGCCAGCAGCTCGACAGGTGGTGGCTACACCTTC. The V gene is TRBV7-9, the J gene TRBJ1-2; possibly TRBD1 for D (6 bases). CDR1 and CDR2 from the germline V gene are SEHNR and FQNEAQ (reference sequence). This CDR3 comprises 12 residues. Deletions cut 4 bases from V and 7 bases from J, with 10 bases between.

The CDR3 here is CASRRGQSDTQYF. DNA of the CDR3: TGTGCCAGCAGACGAGGACAGTCAGATACGCAGTATTTT. The chain recombines TRBV5-4 with TRBJ2-3, with D possibly TRBD1 on 6 matching bases. Germline V gene sequence: CDR1 SGHNT, CDR2 YYREEE (reference sequence). Trimming removed 5 bases at V and 4 bases at J, with 11 bases between. The CDR3 loop spans 13 amino acids. The full variable domain, rest sourced from reference TRBV5-4 and TRBJ2-3, is ETGVTQSPTHLIKTRGQQVTLRCSSQSGHNTVSWYQQALGQGPQFIFQYYREEENGRGNFPPRFSGLQFPNYSSELNVNALELDDSALYLCASRRGQSDTQYFGPGTRLTVL.

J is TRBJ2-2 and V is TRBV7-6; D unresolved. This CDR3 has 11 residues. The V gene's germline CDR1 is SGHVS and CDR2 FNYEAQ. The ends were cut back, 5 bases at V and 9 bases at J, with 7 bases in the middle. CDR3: CASSMGRELFF. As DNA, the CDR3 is TGTGCCAGCAGCATGGGCCGGGAGCTGTTTTTT.